Listed below are T cell receptor beta chains from one sample, sequenced in a study of blood T cell repertoires in COVID-19. The table came from immunoSEQ multiplex PCR; TCRdb's copy has only in-frame clones and leaves some out. The data hold about 190,000 clones, with around 90% observed a single time. Source material: peripheral blood. These receptor sequences come from a man aged 60 to 75 with active or convalescent COVID-19. Both conserved end residues are part of each CDR3. Rows may omit the clone size; those that give it use once, few, many or a size class.

clone_size	v_call	j_call	cdr3_aa
.	TRBV2	TRBJ1-5	CASSGGQGFNQPQHF
.	TRBV7-9	TRBJ1-3	CASSFGQDLWGNTIYF
.	TRBV7-9	TRBJ1-3	CASSFAASSGNTIYF
.	TRBV6-6	TRBJ2-3	CASSSYRVGTDTQYF
.	TRBV10-3	TRBJ2-1	CAISDPSGGGYNEQFF
.	TRBV15	TRBJ2-3	CATSRDLTSESDTQYF
.	TRBV2	TRBJ2-2	CASSLDRAITGELFF
.	TRBV20-1	TRBJ2-2	CSASTGIATGELFF
few	TRBV6-5	TRBJ2-7	CASSYYETGAQYF
once	TRBV15	TRBJ1-1	CATSRLVQDEAFF
.	TRBV6-5	TRBJ2-7	CAGRGGFLLYEQYF
.	TRBV2	TRBJ2-7	CASGQTGGEQYF
.	TRBV2	TRBJ2-2	CASSAYTPGELFF
.	TRBV6-5	TRBJ2-7	CASSRDGSSYEQYF
.	TRBV4-1	TRBJ1-5	CASSQVLNPSGNQPQHF
.	TRBV4-1	TRBJ2-1	CASSQSPTVYNEQFF
.	TRBV27	TRBJ1-1	CASSFGGTNTEAFF